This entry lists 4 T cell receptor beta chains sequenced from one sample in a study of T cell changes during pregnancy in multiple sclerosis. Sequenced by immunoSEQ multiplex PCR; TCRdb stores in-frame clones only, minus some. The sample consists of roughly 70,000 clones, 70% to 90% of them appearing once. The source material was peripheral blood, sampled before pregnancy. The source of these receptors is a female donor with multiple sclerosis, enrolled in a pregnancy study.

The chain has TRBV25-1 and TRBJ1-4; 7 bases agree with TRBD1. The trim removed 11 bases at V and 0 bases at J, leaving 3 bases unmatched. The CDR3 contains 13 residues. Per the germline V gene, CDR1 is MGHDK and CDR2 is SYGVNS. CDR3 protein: CAPRGSTNEKLFF. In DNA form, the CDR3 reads TGTGCCCCCAGGGGGTCAACTAATGAAAAACTGTTTTTT.

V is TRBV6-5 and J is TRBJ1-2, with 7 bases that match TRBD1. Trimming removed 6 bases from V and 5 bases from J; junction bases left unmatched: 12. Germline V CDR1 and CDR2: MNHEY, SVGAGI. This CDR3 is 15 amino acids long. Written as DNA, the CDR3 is TGTGCCAGCAGAAAAGGGGGCGCTTCTATTTATGGCTACACCTTC. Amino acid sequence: CASRKGGASIYGYTF.

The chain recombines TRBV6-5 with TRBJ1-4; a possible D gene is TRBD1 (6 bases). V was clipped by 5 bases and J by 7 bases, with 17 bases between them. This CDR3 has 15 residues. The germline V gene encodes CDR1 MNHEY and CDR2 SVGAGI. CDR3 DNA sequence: TGTGCCAGCAGTAGCGCGGGGGGCGGTAGTGAAAAACTGTTTTTT. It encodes CASSSAGGGSEKLFF.

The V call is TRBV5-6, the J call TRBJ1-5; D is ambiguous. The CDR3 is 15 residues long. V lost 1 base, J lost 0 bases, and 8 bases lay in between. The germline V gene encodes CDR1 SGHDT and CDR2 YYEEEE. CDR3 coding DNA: TGTGCCAGCAGCTTGACCGGTTATAGCAATCAGCCCCAGCATTTT. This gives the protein CASSLTGYSNQPQHF.